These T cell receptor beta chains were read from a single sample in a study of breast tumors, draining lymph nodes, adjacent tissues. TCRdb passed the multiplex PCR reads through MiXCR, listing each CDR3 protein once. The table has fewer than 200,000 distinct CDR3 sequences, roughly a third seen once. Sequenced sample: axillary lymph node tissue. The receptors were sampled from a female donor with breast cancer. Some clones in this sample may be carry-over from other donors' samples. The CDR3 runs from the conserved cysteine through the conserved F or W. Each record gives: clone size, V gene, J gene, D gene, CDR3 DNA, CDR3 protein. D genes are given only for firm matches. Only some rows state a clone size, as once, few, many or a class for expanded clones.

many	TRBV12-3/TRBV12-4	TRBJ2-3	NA	TGTGCCAGCAACTTAAGGGCGGGCCTCACAGATACGCAGTATTTT	CASNLRAGLTDTQYF
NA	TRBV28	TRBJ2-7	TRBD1	TGTGCCAGCAGTGCTGGGACAGCCCTCTCCTACGAGCAGTACTTC	CASSAGTALSYEQYF
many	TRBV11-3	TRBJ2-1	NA	TGTGCCAGCAGCTTAGAAGGACAGCAATACAATGAGCAGTTCTTC	CASSLEGQQYNEQFF
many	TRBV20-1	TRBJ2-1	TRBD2	TGCAGTGCTGGACTAGCGGGAGGCTGGGAGCAGTTCTTC	CSAGLAGGWEQFF
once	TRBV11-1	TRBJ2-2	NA	NA	CASSSLDGTENYEQYFGELFF
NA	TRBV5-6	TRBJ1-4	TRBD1	TGTGCCAGCAGCTCGGACAGGGGTTTTTTT	CASSSDRGFF
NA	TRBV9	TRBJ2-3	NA	TGTGCCGGCAGCGAAGGACAGTATGATGAGCAGTATTTT	CAGSEGQYDEQYF
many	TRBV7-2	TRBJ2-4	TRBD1	TGTGCCAGCAGGCCCGGGACAGGGGGCGGCATTCAGTACTTC	CASRPGTGGGIQYF
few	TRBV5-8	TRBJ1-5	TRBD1	TGTGCCAGCAGCTCTGTCCGGGCCAGGGGGTCGAATCAGCCCCAGCATTTT	CASSSVRARGSNQPQHF
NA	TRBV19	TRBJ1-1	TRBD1	TGTGCCAGTAGTACCCTAACGACAGGGGGCAACACTGAAGCTTTCTTT	CASSTLTTGGNTEAFF
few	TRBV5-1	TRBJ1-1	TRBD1	TGCGCCAGCAGCTACGGACAGGGAGGTTCGTCCCGGGGCACTGAAGCTTTCTTT	CASSYGQGGSSRGTEAFF
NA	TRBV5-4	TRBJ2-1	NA	TGTGCCAGCAGCCAAGTCGGGGGTAGTAGCAGTGAGCAGTTCTTC	CASSQVGGSSSEQFF
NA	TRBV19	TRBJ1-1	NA	TGTGCCAGTATAGGGAACACTGAAGCTTTCTTT	CASIGNTEAFF
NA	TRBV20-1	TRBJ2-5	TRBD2	TGCAGTGCTAGAATAGCGGGGGGGCGGCAAGAGACCCAGTACTTC	CSARIAGGRQETQYF
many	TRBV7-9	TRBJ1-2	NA	TGTGCCAGCAGCTCTAGGGAGAAGTCGGCGGATGGCTACACCTTC	CASSSREKSADGYTF
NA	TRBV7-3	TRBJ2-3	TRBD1	TGTGCCAGCAGCTTAACGGGAGACAGGGGGAGCACAGATACGCAGTATTTT	CASSLTGDRGSTDTQYF
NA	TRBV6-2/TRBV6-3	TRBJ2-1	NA	TGTGCCAGCAGTCCCCTCGGGACTTCCTACAATGAGCAGTTCTTC	CASSPLGTSYNEQFF
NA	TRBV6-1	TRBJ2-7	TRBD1	TGTGCCAGCAGTCACCCAGGGGGCATCGACGAGCAGTACTTC	CASSHPGGIDEQYF
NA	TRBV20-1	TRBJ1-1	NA	TGCAGTGCTAGGTCCCAGGGGCAGATGGCTTTCTTT	CSARSQGQMAFF
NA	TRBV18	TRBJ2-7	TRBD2	TGTGCCAGCTCACCAACTAGCGGGAGTTTGCAGTACTTC	CASSPTSGSLQYF
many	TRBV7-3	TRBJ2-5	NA	TGTGCCAGCAGCGCCCGGGCTGGGTACCAAGAGACCCAGTACTTC	CASSARAGYQETQYF
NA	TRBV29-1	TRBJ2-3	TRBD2	TGCAGCGAGGGACTAGCGGGGTACACAGATACGCAGTATTTT	CSEGLAGYTDTQYF
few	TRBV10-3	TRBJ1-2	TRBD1	TGTGCCATCAGTGAGTCGACGTGGGGACAGGACTATGGCTACACCTTC	CAISESTWGQDYGYTF
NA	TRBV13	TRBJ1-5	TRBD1	TGTGCCAGCAGCTTAGGGACAGGGGGCAACGGCAATCAGCCCCAGCATTTT	CASSLGTGGNGNQPQHF
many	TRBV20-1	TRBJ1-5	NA	TGCAGTGCCGTAGGTGGGCCGGGGCATCAGCCCCAGCATTTT	CSAVGGPGHQPQHF
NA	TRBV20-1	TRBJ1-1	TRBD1	TGCAGTGGACAGGGGGACACTGAAGCTTTCTTT	CSGQGDTEAFF
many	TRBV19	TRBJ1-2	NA	TGTGCCAGTAGTAAAGGGGAAGGCTACACCTTC	CASSKGEGYTF
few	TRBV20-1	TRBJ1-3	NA	TGCAGTGCTAGACTACAGGCCTCTGGAAACACCATATATTTT	CSARLQASGNTIYF
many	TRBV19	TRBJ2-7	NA	TGTGCCACAGGGTCCGGCTACGAGCAGTACTTC	CATGSGYEQYF
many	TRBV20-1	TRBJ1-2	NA	TGCAGTGCTTCACATTTCCAGTTTTACTATGGCTACACCTTC	CSASHFQFYYGYTF
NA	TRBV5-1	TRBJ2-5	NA	TGCGCCAGCACCTTGACCGGGGTGGAGACCCAGTACTTC	CASTLTGVETQYF
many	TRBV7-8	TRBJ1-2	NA	TGTGCCAGCAGCCGGGGCCCCCGGGGCCAAGGTTATGGCTACACCTTC	CASSRGPRGQGYGYTF
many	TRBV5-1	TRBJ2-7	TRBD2	TGCGCCAGCAGCTTGCGGCCGTGGGCTAGCGGGGGGGAATCCTACGAGCAGTACTTC	CASSLRPWASGGESYEQYF
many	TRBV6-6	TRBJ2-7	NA	TGTGCCAGCAGTTACTTTTCCGTCTACGAGCAGTACTTC	CASSYFSVYEQYF
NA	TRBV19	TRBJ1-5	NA	TGTGCCAGTAGTATGGGGGGGCTCGAGACCCAGCATTTT	CASSMGGLETQHF
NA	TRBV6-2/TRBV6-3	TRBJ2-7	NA	TGTGCCAGTCAGGGGCGCGAGCAGTACTTC	CASQGREQYF
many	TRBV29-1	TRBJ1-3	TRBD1	TGCAGCGTGCGGTGGACAGGGAAATCTGGAAACACCATATATTTT	CSVRWTGKSGNTIYF
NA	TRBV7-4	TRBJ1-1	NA	TGTGCCAGCAGCCACAACGCTCTGAACACTGAAGCTTTCTTT	CASSHNALNTEAFF
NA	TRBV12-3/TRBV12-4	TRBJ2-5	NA	TGTGCCAGCAGAGAATGGGGCGGGAGCTCCTACAGGGTAAACCAAGAGACCCAGTACTTC	CASREWGGSSYRVNQETQYF
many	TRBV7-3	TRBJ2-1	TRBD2	TGTGCCAGCAGCCAACTAGCGGGGGGGTACAATGAGCAGTTCTTC	CASSQLAGGYNEQFF
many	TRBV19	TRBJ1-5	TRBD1	TGTGCCAGTAGCTGGGACAGCGGAGGCAATCAGCCCCAGCATTTT	CASSWDSGGNQPQHF
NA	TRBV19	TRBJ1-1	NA	TGTGCCAGTAGTATAGATCCGGGGTCCGAAGCTTTCTTT	CASSIDPGSEAFF
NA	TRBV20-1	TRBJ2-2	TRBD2	TGCAGTGCAACTAGCGGGGGTAACACCGGGGAGCTGTTTTTT	CSATSGGNTGELFF
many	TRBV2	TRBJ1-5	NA	TGTGCCAGCCTTAGCGCACAGGGTTGGGTAAGCAATCAGCCCCAGCATTTT	CASLSAQGWVSNQPQHF
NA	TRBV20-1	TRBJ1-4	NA	TGCAGTGCTACGGGAGAAAAACTGTTTTTT	CSATGEKLFF
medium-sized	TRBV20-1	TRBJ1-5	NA	TGCAGTGCTATCCCATTCCCGGATCAGCCCCAGCATTTT	CSAIPFPDQPQHF
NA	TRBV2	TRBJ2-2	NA	TGTGCCAGCAGTGCCCCTGCGGGCGGGAACACCGGGGAGCTGTTTTTT	CASSAPAGGNTGELFF
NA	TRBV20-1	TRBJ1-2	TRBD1	TGCAGTGCTAGGGCCCCCACAGGGGTCTCCAACTATGGCTACACCTTC	CSARAPTGVSNYGYTF
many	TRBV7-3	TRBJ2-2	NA	TGTGCCAGCAGCTTAACCTCTGATGGGGGGTCCGGGGAGCTGTTTTTT	CASSLTSDGGSGELFF
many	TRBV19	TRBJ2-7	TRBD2	TGTGCCAGTAGTGACACTAGCGGGGGTCGGAGGTACGAGCAGTACTTC	CASSDTSGGRRYEQYF
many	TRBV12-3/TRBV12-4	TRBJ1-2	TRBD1	TGTGCCAGCAGTTACCCGGGGACAGGGGCGGCGAACTATGGCTACACCTTC	CASSYPGTGAANYGYTF
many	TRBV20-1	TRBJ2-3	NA	TGCAGTGCTAGAATAGGACAAACAGATACGCAGTATTTT	CSARIGQTDTQYF
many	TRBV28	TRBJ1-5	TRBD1	TGTGCCAGCAGGGAGACAGGGGGCCCCATGACCCAGCATTTT	CASRETGGPMTQHF
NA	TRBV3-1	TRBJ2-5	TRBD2	TGTGCCAGCAACCGAGGGGCTAGCGGATATCCTGGGACCCAGCACTTC	CASNRGASGYPGTQHF
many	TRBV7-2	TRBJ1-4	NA	TGTGCCAGCAGCTTAAGGACTTCTGAAAAACTGTTTTTT	CASSLRTSEKLFF